These 20 T cell receptor beta chains originate from one sample sequenced in a study of patients and donors after allogeneic stem cell transplantation. Via MiXCR, TCRdb re-called the RT-PCR reads, giving one row per CDR3 protein. The sample carries 200,000 to 250,000 distinct CDR3 sequences, roughly 13% recorded once. The sequenced sample was blood, either unsorted or a sorted T cell fraction (not recorded which). The receptors were sampled from a human donor who was either an allogeneic HSCT recipient or a stem cell or donor lymphocyte infusion donor (not recorded which). It is not recorded whose cells these are; they may come from a transplant donor.

The chain combines TRBV5-1 with TRBJ1-1; the D gene is possibly TRBD1 (5 bases). V lost 4 bases to trimming and J lost 6 bases, with 16 bases between them. The CDR3 has 14 residues. Germline V gene lookup returns CDR1 SGHRS and CDR2 YFSETQ. CDR3 residues: CASSPGGATAEAFF. CDR3 nucleotides: TGCGCCAGCAGCCCTGGAGGGGCTACAGCTGAAGCTTTCTTT.

This clonotype was counted a few times. The chain combines TRBV5-8 with TRBJ2-5; 7 bases line up with TRBD2. CDR1 is SGHTS, CDR2 YDEGEE, per germline. V was pared by 0 bases and J by 5 bases, with 4 bases of the junction left unmatched. The CDR3 consists of 14 residues. The CDR3 here is CASSLGGSGETQYF. CDR3 DNA: TGTGCCAGCAGCTTGGGCGGGAGCGGCGAGACCCAGTACTTC.

This clonotype was seen more than once but under ten times. The chain links TRBV29-1 to TRBJ1-5; 8 nucleotides line up with TRBD1. Looked up from germline, CDR1 is SQVTM and CDR2 is ANQGSEA. The CDR3 has 15 amino acids. Germline trimming cut 7 bases from V and 2 bases from J; bases unmatched to any gene: 10. The CDR3 nucleotides are TGCAGCGCAGTAGGACAGGGAGGAGGCAATCAGCCCCAGCATTTT. Protein product: CSAVGQGGGNQPQHF.

This clonotype was seen repeatedly, ten times or more. V usage is TRBV7-2 and J usage is TRBJ2-2, with D unclear. V lost 4 bases and J lost 6, with 9 bases in between. The CDR3 covers 13 residues. Germline CDR1 reads SGHTA; CDR2 reads FQGNSA. CDR3 residues: CASSSRQAGELFF. The DNA for the CDR3 is TGTGCCAGCAGCTCCCGTCAGGCCGGGGAGCTGTTTTTT.

This clonotype was counted many times. The V gene is TRBV29-1, the J gene TRBJ1-2; D not resolved. Germline V gene data show CDR1 as SQVTM and CDR2 as ANQGSEA. V was pared by 3 bases and J by 4 bases, with 9 bases between. This CDR3 comprises 12 residues. CDR3 amino acids: CSVDLGSYGYTF. CDR3 coding DNA: TGCAGCGTTGACCTTGGCAGCTATGGCTACACCTTC.

The rearrangement joins TRBV6-8 to TRBJ2-7; 10 bases map to TRBD1. Trimming removed 5 bases from V and 1 base from J; junction bases left unmatched: 8. Germline V CDR1 and CDR2: MNHGY, SAAAGT. CDR3 size: 16 residues. In nucleotides, the CDR3 is TGTGCCAGCAGTCGGCCCGGGACAGGGGCTTCCTACGAGCAGTACTTC. Amino acid sequence: CASSRPGTGASYEQYF.

The chain joins TRBV20-1 to TRBJ2-3; possibly TRBD1 for D (6 bases). V lost 6 bases, J lost 0 bases, and 13 bases lay in between. The CDR3 sequence is 14 residues long. Germline CDR1 and CDR2: DFQATT and SNEGSKA (reference sequence). The DNA for the CDR3 is TGCAGTGCCAGACTGGGGGCCAGCACAGATACGCAGTATTTT. It yields the protein CSARLGASTDTQYF.

This clonotype came up a few times. This chain connects TRBV10-3 to TRBJ1-5; D gene ambiguous. Germline V gene sequence: CDR1 ENHRY, CDR2 SYGVKD. V dropped 6 bases and J dropped 6 bases, with 15 bases sitting between them. There are 14 residues in the CDR3. CDR3 nucleotides: TGTGCCATCAGGGGGTCCAACCGGGGTCAGCCCCAGCATTTT. It is translated as CAIRGSNRGQPQHF.

This clonotype came up a few times. CDR3 region: CASSSLQGINYGYTF. The CDR3 bases are TGCGCCAGCAGCTCACTACAGGGAATTAACTATGGCTACACCTTC. The chain has TRBV5-1 and TRBJ1-2; D is possibly TRBD1 (6 bases). V lost 3 bases and J 1 base, leaving 13 bases between the germline ends. Germline V lookup: CDR1 SGHRS, CDR2 YFSETQ. This CDR3 contains 15 residues.

This clonotype has a handful of counts. This chain connects TRBV10-3 to TRBJ1-5; D perhaps matches TRBD1 (5 bases). Trimming cost V 4 bases and J 7 bases, with 8 bases left between them. The germline V gene has CDR1 ENHRY and CDR2 SYGVKD. The CDR3 covers 12 residues. The CDR3 protein is CAISAGNQPQHF. In DNA form, the CDR3 reads TGTGCCATCAGTGCAGGGAACCAGCCCCAGCATTTT.

The V call is TRBV27, the J call TRBJ1-1, with a weak D call TRBD1 (6 bases). Germline V gene data show CDR1 as MNHEY and CDR2 as SMNVEV (reference sequence). The CDR3 runs to 15 residues. Trimming took 5 bases from V and 3 from J, leaving 16 bases between them. The CDR3 loop is CASSLWGGRDTEAFF. CDR3 nucleotide sequence: TGTGCCAGCAGTCTATGGGGGGGGCGAGACACTGAAGCTTTCTTT.

This clonotype was seen only a few times. V gene TRBV4-1 combines with J gene TRBJ2-1, with a weak D call TRBD2 (6 bases). The CDR3 totals 16 residues. Germline CDR1 is MGHRA and CDR2 is YSYEKL. The V gene lost 5 bases and the J gene lost 0 bases, with 14 bases spanning the gap. The CDR3 here is CASSRADGGSYNEQFF. DNA for the CDR3: TGCGCCAGCAGCAGGGCGGACGGGGGCTCCTACAATGAGCAGTTCTTC.

There are a few counts of this clonotype. This chain uses TRBV29-1 with TRBJ2-5; D is possibly TRBD1 or TRBD2 (6 bases each). The CDR3 sequence is 19 residues long. The germline V gene has CDR1 SQVTM and CDR2 ANQGSEA. Trimming cost V 0 bases and J 5 bases, with 28 bases left between them. CDR3 in amino acids: CSVEDGVSAGALRGETQYF. The CDR3 nucleotides are TGCAGCGTTGAAGATGGGGTCTCGGCAGGGGCCCTCCGGGGGGAGACCCAGTACTTC.

The V call is TRBV3-1, the J call TRBJ2-7, with D possibly matching TRBD2 (6 bases). Looked up from germline, CDR1 is LGHDT and CDR2 is YNNKEL (reference sequence). The CDR3 covers 14 residues. V was pared by 3 bases and J by 2 bases, with 11 bases between. Written as DNA, the CDR3 is TGTGCCAGCAGCCACGGTAGCGGCGCCTACGAGCAGTACTTC. Protein product: CASSHGSGAYEQYF.

This clonotype was detected a few times. The chain uses TRBV7-9 and TRBJ2-5, with D perhaps given as TRBD1 or TRBD2 (5 bases each). CDR3 length: 13 amino acids. V was clipped by 5 bases and J by 2 bases, with 9 bases between them. Germline values: CDR1 SEHNR, CDR2 FQNEAQ (reference sequence). The CDR3 coding sequence is TGTGCCAGCAGCCGGGACGTTCAAGAGACCCAGTACTTC. This gives the protein CASSRDVQETQYF. Filled out from reference TRBV7-9 and TRBJ2-5, the complete variable domain reads DTGVSQNPRHKITKRGQNVTFRCDPISEHNRLYWYRQTLGQGPEFLTYFQNEAQLEKSRLLSDRFSAERPKGSFSTLEIQRTEQGDSAMYLCASSRDVQETQYFGPGTRLLVL.

This clonotype was detected only a few times. The V and J genes are TRBV24-1 and TRBJ2-1; 12 nucleotides agree with TRBD2. J gave up 7 bases and V 0 bases, and 3 bases lay outside the gene matches. This CDR3 comprises 16 residues. Germline CDR1 KGHDR, CDR2 SFDVKD. The CDR3 nucleotides are TGTGCCACCAGTGATTTGGCGACTAGCGGGAGTAATGAGCAGTTCTTC. Its translation: CATSDLATSGSNEQFF.

This clonotype was recorded many times. The genes are TRBV5-6 and TRBJ1-5; D remains ambiguous. Germline CDR1 reads SGHDT; CDR2 reads YYEEEE. The CDR3 spans 15 residues. V was pared by 2 bases and J by 0 bases, with 9 bases between. The CDR3 here is CASSLIDYSNQPQHF. CDR3 coding DNA: TGTGCCAGCAGCTTAATAGATTATAGCAATCAGCCCCAGCATTTT.

The rearrangement links TRBV7-6 to TRBJ2-7, with 9 positions matching TRBD1. CDR3 length: 15 amino acids. After removal of 5 bases from V and 4 bases from J, the junction contained 9 bases not matched to a gene. Germline CDR1 SGHVS, CDR2 FNYEAQ. The CDR3 reads CASSKGRQGEYEQYF. The CDR3 region has the DNA TGTGCCAGCAGCAAGGGCCGACAGGGGGAGTACGAGCAGTACTTC.

V usage is TRBV7-3 and J usage is TRBJ2-1, with D tentatively TRBD2 (6 bases). The CDR3 consists of 16 residues. V lost 4 bases and J lost 6, with 19 bases in between. Germline CDR1 reads SGHTA; CDR2 reads FQGTGA. The CDR3 is CASSYGRLADRNEQFF. For the CDR3, the DNA is TGTGCCAGCAGCTACGGCCGGTTAGCGGACCGCAATGAGCAGTTCTTC.

This clonotype was counted only a few times. This chain joins TRBV5-1 and TRBJ1-6; maybe TRBD1 (6 bases). Trimming removed 4 bases from V and 10 bases from J, with 15 bases in between. The CDR3 totals 14 residues. Germline-derived CDR1 and CDR2 are SGHRS and YFSETQ. The CDR3, as DNA: TGCGCCAGCAGCCGAAACAGGGAACAGTCACCCCTCCACTTT. This encodes CASSRNREQSPLHF.